The 5 T cell receptor beta chains listed next were all sequenced from one sample in a study of cytomegalovirus exposure and HLA in healthy donors. 13 Jbeta primers and 60 Vbeta primers were used for the PCR. Here immunoSEQ multiplex PCR was the method, and the copy in TCRdb shows in-frame clones only, minus some. The data contain around 140,000 clones, about two thirds of them singletons. Input material: PBMCs. The origin of the receptors is a woman in her late teens or twenties in good health and CMV-seronegative.

In its sample, this clone was seen once. The same CDR3 arises from other DNA sequences in this sample as well. V and J are TRBV19 and TRBJ1-1; D is possibly TRBD1 (5 bases). Germline CDR1 and CDR2: LNHDA and SQIVND (reference sequence). Trimming shortened V by 4 bases and J by 1 base, and 10 bases separated the two germline ends. The length of the CDR3 is 14 residues. CDR3 sequence reads: CASSRRRGNTEAFF. The CDR3 nucleotides are TGTGCCAGTAGTAGGCGGAGGGGGAACACTGAAGCTTTCTTT.

The chain couples TRBV28 to TRBJ1-2; 7 nucleotides match TRBD1. The J segment lost 4 bases and the V segment lost 7 bases, leaving 9 bases of the junction unmatched. CDR1 MDHEN and CDR2 SYDVKM come from the germline V gene. The CDR3 totals 14 residues. In DNA form, the CDR3 reads TGTGCCAGCACCACTGGGACAGTAACCTATGGCTACACCTTC. Its protein product is CASTTGTVTYGYTF.

The chain carries TRBV19 and TRBJ2-5; the match to TRBD1 covers 8 bases. This CDR3 comprises 14 residues. Germline CDR1 LNHDA, CDR2 SQIVND (reference sequence). V dropped 7 bases and J dropped 5; count of bases not matched to a gene: 9. The CDR3: CASTRTGNLETQYF. The CDR3 DNA reads TGTGCCAGTACCCGGACAGGGAACCTGGAGACCCAGTACTTC.

The chain joins TRBV19 to TRBJ1-2; 8 bases line up with TRBD1. V shed 1 base, J shed 5 bases, and the junction held 9 bases outside the gene matches. CDR1 and CDR2 from the germline V gene are LNHDA and SQIVND (reference sequence). This CDR3 is built from 16 residues. The CDR3 is CASSIGRDRSIYGYTF. The CDR3 nucleotides read TGTGCCAGTAGTATAGGCCGGGACAGGTCGATTTATGGCTACACCTTC.

Here the CDR3 DNA reads TGCGCCAGCAGCCAAAACCAGGGAAACTATGGCTACACCTTC. Translated: CASSQNQGNYGYTF. V and J are TRBV4-3 and TRBJ1-2; possible D gene TRBD1, 5 bases. The germline V gene has CDR1 LGHNA and CDR2 YSLEER. CDR3 length: 14 residues. V gave up 2 bases and J gave up 2 bases, with 9 bases separating them.